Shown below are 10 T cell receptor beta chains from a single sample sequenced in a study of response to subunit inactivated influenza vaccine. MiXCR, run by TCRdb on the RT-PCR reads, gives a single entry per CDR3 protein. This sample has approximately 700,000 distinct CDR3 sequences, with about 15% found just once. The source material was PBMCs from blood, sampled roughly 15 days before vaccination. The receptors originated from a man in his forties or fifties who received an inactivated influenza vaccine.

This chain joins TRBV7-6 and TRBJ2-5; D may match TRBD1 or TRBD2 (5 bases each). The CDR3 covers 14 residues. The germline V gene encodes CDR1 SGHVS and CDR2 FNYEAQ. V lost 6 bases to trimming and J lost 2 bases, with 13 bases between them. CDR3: CASSFGTYQETQYF. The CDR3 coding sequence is TGTGCCAGCAGTTTCGGGACCTATCAAGAGACCCAGTACTTC.

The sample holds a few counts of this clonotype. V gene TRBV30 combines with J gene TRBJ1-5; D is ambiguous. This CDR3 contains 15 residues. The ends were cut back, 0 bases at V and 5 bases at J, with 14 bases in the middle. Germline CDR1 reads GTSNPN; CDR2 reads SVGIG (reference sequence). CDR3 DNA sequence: TGTGCCTGGAGTGTACATGGGGTCGGGTATCAGCCCCAGCATTTT. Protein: CAWSVHGVGYQPQHF.

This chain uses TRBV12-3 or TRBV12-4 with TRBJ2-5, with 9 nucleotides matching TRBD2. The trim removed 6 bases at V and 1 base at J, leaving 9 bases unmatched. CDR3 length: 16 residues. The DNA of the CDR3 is TGTGCCAGCAGCCGTTCGGCTAGCGGGGTCCAAGAGACCCAGTACTTC. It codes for CASSRSASGVQETQYF.

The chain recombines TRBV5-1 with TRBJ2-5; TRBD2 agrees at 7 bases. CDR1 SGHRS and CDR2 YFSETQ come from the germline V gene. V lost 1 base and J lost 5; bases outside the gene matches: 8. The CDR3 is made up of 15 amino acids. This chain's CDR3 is CASSLLRTSGETQYF. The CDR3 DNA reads TGCGCCAGCAGCTTGCTACGGACTAGTGGGGAGACCCAGTACTTC. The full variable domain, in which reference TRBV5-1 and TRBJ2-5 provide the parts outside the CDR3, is KAGVTQTPRYLIKTRGQQVTLSCSPISGHRSVSWYQQTPGQGLQFLFEYFSETQRNKGNFPGRFSGRQFSNSRSEMNVSTLELGDSALYLCASSLLRTSGETQYFGPGTRLLVL.

The CDR3 reads CASGTGSVADTQYF. DNA of the CDR3: TGTGCCAGCGGAACAGGGTCGGTCGCAGATACGCAGTATTTT. The chain employs TRBV2 and TRBJ2-3; possibly TRBD1 for D (6 bases). CDR1 SNHLY and CDR2 FYNNEI come from the germline V gene. V was trimmed by 8 bases and J by 4 bases, leaving 16 bases between them. The CDR3 covers 14 residues. Full variable domain (remainder filled in from reference TRBV2 and TRBJ2-3): EPEVTQTPSHQVTQMGQEVILRCVPISNHLYFYWYRQILGQKVEFLVSFYNNEISEKSEIFDDQFSVERPDGSNFTLKIRSTKLEDSAMYFCASGTGSVADTQYFGPGTRLTVL.

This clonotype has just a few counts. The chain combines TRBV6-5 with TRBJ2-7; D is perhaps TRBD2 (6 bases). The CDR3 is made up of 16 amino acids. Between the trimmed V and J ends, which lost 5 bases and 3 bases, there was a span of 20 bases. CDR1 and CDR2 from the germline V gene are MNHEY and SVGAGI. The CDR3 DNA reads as TGTGCCAGCAGTCCCTCGGGGGACGGTATAAGCTACGAGCAGTACTTC. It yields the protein CASSPSGDGISYEQYF.

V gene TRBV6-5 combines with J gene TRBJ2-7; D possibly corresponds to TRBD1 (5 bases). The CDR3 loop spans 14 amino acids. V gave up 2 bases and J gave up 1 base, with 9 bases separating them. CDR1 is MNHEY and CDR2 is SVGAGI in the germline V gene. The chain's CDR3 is CASSYQGYSYEQYF. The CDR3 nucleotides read TGTGCCAGCAGTTACCAGGGCTATTCCTACGAGCAGTACTTC.

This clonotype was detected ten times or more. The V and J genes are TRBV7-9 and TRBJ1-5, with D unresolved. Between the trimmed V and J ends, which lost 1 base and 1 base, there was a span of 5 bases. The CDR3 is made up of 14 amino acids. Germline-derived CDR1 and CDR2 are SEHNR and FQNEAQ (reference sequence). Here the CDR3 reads CASSLDTSNQPQHF. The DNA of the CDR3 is TGTGCCAGCAGCTTAGACACGAGCAATCAGCCCCAGCATTTT.

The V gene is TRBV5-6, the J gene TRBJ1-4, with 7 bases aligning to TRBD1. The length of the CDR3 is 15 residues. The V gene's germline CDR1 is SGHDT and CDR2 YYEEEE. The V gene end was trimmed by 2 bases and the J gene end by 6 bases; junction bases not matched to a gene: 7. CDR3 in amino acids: CASSLAGTEDEKLFF. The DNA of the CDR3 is TGTGCCAGCAGCTTAGCCGGGACAGAAGATGAAAAACTGTTTTTT.

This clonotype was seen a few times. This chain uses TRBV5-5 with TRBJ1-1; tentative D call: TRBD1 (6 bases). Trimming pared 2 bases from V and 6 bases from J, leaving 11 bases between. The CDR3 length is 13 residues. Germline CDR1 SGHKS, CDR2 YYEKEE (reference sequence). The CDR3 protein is CASSFLDRSEAFF. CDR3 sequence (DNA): TGTGCCAGCAGCTTCTTGGACAGATCTGAAGCTTTCTTT.